These T cell receptor beta chains were read from a single sample in a study of early T cells in non-severe SARS-CoV-2 infection. TCRdb ran MiXCR on the 5' RACE reads and lists one entry per CDR3 protein. The sample contains around 82,000 distinct CDR3 sequences, about 11% of which appear only once. Sequencing was done on a sample of whole blood. The receptor set was obtained from an adult who was a healthcare worker with PCR-confirmed SARS-CoV-2 infection or an uninfected control (not recorded which). Each CDR3 is given with its conserved first and last residue. The D gene is left open where the match is weak. Only part of the rows carry a size: once, few, many, or a class if the clone is expanded.

J gene	clone size	D gene	V gene	CDR3 DNA	CDR3 protein
TRBJ2-1	few	-	TRBV19	TGTGCCAGTAGGCCAAGGACAGCTAGGGATGAGCAGTTCTTC	CASRPRTARDEQFF
TRBJ2-1	few	TRBD1	TRBV29-1	TGCAGCGTTGAAACAGGGGACCCGAGCTCCTACAATGAGCAGTTCTTC	CSVETGDPSSYNEQFF
TRBJ1-1	few	TRBD1	TRBV20-1	TGCAGGACACAGGGGACAGGAGCTTTCTTT	CRTQGTGAFF
TRBJ1-2	many	-	TRBV25-1	TGTGCCAGCAGTGAGGGTGACGGCTATGGCTACACCTTC	CASSEGDGYGYTF
TRBJ2-3	few	-	TRBV7-2	TGTGCCAGCAGCTTAGAGGGCGGGTTTACTACGCAGTATTTT	CASSLEGGFTTQYF
TRBJ1-1	once	-	TRBV10-3	TGTGCCATCCGCAGTTCGGAGAACACTGAAGCTTTCTTT	CAIRSSENTEAFF
TRBJ2-7	many	-	TRBV6-5	TGTGCCAGCAGTCGACAGATGAGATACGAGCAGTACTTC	CASSRQMRYEQYF
TRBJ2-5	many	TRBD1	TRBV20-1	TGCAGTGCTAGCGAGGAGACAGGGTGGCAAGAGACCCAGTACTTC	CSASEETGWQETQYF
TRBJ1-5	many	TRBD1	TRBV6-1	TGTGCCAGTCAGGGGGCCCCTCCGTATCAGCCCCAGCATTTT	CASQGAPPYQPQHF
TRBJ1-3	few	-	TRBV29-1	TGCAGCGCCCGAGGGGGGCCTGGCTCTGGAAACACCATATATTTT	CSARGGPGSGNTIYF
TRBJ2-3	few	-	TRBV7-3	TGTGCCAGCAGCTTAGACTCAGCTAGCACAGATACGCAGTATTTT	CASSLDSASTDTQYF
TRBJ1-2	few	-	TRBV2	TGTGCCAGCAGTGAAGCCGACCCGAGATCTGGCTACACCTTC	CASSEADPRSGYTF
TRBJ1-1	few	-	TRBV29-1	TGCAGCGTTGGGGGAGGCGGCCAGAGGACTGAAGCTTTCTTT	CSVGGGGQRTEAFF
TRBJ1-1	many	TRBD1	TRBV6-6	TGTGCCAGCAATACGGACAGGAAGAACACTGAAGCTTTCTTT	CASNTDRKNTEAFF
TRBJ1-5	-	-	TRBV19	TGTGCCAGTAGTATGGGGCAGGCTACCAATCAGCCCCAGCATTTT	CASSMGQATNQPQHF
TRBJ1-6	few	TRBD1	TRBV3-1	TGTGCCAGCAGCCAATCCGGGACAGGCGGAAATTCACCCCTCCACTTT	CASSQSGTGGNSPLHF
TRBJ1-2	few	-	TRBV29-1	TGCAGCATGCTTAAGGCCGAAGGGGGCTACACCTTC	CSMLKAEGGYTF
TRBJ2-2	-	-	TRBV9	TGTGCCAGCAGCTCTTGGACGCAACCCGGGGAGCTGTTTTTT	CASSSWTQPGELFF
TRBJ2-7	many	-	TRBV29-1	TGCAGCGTTGCAAGCATGAGCGAGCAGTACTTC	CSVASMSEQYF
TRBJ1-5	many	-	TRBV11-2	TGTGCCAGCAGCTTAGGGCCAGGGGCCAATCAGCCCCAGCATTTT	CASSLGPGANQPQHF
TRBJ2-1	many	-	TRBV7-9	TGTGCCAGCAGCCCCCGGTGGGGAGCTGCCTACAATGAGCAGTTCTTC	CASSPRWGAAYNEQFF
TRBJ2-7	few	-	TRBV6-5	TGTGCCAGCAGTTACAGGGGAAACTACGAGCAGTACTTC	CASSYRGNYEQYF
TRBJ2-1	many	-	TRBV29-1	TGCAGCGTTGCCTCTAGCTATGAGCAGTTCTTC	CSVASSYEQFF
TRBJ1-2	many	TRBD1	TRBV5-5	TGTGCCAGCAGCTTGACAGGGGCGTCTGATAACACCTTC	CASSLTGASDNTF